This paragraph reports one T cell receptor (beta chain). These data are taken from a study of blood T cell repertoires in COVID-19. About the research overall: Nucleic acid was either cDNA or gDNA, and it came from T cells, B-cell-depleted T cells, or PBMCs.

Clinical history reported by participants formed the basis on which cohorts were assigned. Assay: immunoSEQ multiplex PCR; the TCRdb copy retains only in-frame clones and omits some. In the table there are 250,000 or so clones, less than 95% of which are singletons. Germline CDR1 and CDR2: MNHEY and SVGAGI. J lost 8 bases, V lost 5 bases, and 8 bases had no gene match. The CDR3 totals 14 residues. This sequence joins TRBV6-5 and TRBJ1-4, with TRBD1 matching 7 bases. The source material was PBMCs or T cells enriched from blood (not recorded which). The TCR originated in a man aged 35-49 years who had been exposed to COVID-19. CDR3 sequence: CASSKSGTVEKLFF. The CDR3 coding sequence is TGTGCCAGCAGTAAATCCGGGACAGTAGAAAAACTGTTTTTT.